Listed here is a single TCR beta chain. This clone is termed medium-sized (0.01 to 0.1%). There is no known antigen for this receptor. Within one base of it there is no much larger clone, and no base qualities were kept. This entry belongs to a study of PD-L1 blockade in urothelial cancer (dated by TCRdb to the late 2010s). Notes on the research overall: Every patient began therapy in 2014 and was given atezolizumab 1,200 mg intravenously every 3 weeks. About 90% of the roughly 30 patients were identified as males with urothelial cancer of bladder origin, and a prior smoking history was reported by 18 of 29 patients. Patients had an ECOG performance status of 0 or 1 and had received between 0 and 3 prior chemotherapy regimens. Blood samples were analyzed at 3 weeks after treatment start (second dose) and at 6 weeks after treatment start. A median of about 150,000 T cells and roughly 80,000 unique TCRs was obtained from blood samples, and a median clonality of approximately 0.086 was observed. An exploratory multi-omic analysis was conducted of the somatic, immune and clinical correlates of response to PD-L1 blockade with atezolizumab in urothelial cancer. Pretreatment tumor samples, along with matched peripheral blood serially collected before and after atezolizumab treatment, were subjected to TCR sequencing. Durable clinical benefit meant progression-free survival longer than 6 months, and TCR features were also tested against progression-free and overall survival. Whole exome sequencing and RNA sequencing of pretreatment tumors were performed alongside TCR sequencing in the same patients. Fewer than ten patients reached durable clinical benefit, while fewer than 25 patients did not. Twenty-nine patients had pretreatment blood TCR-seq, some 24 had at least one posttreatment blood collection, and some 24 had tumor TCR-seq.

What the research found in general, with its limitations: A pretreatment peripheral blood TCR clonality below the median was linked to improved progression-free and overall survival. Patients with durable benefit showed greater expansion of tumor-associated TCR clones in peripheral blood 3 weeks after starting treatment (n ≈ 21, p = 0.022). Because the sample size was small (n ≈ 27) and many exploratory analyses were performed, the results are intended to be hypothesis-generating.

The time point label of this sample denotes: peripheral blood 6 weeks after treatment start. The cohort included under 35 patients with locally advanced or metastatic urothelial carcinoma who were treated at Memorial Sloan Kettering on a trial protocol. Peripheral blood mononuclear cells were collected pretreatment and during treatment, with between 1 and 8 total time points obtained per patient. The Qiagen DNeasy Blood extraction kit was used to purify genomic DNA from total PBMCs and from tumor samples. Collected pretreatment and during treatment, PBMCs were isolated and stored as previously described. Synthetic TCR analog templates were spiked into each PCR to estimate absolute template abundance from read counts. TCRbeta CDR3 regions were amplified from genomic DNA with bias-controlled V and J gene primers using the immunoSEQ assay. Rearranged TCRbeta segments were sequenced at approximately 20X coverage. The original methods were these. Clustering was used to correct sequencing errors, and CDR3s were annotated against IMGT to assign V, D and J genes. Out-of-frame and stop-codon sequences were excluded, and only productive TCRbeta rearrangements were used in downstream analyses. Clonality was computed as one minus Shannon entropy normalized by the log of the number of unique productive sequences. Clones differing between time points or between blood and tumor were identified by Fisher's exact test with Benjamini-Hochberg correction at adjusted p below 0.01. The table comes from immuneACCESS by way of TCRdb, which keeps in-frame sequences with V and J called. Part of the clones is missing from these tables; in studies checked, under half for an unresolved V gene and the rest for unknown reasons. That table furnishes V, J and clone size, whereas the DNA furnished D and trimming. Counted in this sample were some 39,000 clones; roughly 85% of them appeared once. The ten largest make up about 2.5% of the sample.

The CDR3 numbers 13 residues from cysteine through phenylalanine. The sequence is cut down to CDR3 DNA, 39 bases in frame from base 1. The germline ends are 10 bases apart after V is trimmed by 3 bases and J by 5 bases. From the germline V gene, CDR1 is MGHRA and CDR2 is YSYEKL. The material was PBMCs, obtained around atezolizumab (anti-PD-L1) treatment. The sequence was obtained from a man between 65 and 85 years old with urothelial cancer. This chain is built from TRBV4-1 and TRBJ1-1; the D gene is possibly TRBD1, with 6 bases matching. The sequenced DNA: TGCGCCAGCAGCCACACAGGGCGAACTGAAGCTTTCTTT. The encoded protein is CASSHTGRTEAFF.